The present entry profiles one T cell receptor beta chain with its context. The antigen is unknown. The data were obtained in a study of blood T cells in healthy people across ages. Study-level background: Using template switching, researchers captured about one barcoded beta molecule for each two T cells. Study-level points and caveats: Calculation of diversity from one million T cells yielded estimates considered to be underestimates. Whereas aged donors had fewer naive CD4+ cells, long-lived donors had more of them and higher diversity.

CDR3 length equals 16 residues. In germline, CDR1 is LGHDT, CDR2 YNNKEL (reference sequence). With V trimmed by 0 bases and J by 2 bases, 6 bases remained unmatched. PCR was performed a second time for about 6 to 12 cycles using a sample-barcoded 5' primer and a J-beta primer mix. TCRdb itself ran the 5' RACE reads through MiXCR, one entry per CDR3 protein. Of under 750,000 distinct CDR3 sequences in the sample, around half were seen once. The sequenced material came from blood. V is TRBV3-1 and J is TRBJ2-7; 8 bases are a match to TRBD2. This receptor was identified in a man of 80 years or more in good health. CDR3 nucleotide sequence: TGTGCCAGCAGCCAAGATCGAGCGGGAGAAACCTACGAGCAGTACTTC. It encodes CASSQDRAGETYEQYF.